Listed here are 19 T cell receptor beta chains from one sample, sequenced in a study of blood T cell repertoires in COVID-19. Clones were read by immunoSEQ multiplex PCR, and TCRdb kept only the in-frame ones, dropping some. The repertoire holds 200,000 to 300,000 clones, with approximately 86% as singletons. Sequencing was done on a sample of peripheral blood. These receptors were collected from a woman in her sixties or seventies with COVID-19, enrolled during active disease.

V gene TRBV19 combines with J gene TRBJ2-1; 8 bases line up with TRBD2. In germline, CDR1 is LNHDA, CDR2 SQIVND (reference sequence). J gave up 3 bases and V 5 bases, and 9 bases lay outside the gene matches. This CDR3 spans 16 amino acids. CDR3 in DNA: TGTGCCAGTAGTTCGTTGGGGACTAGGAACTACAATGAGCAGTTCTTC. It yields the protein CASSSLGTRNYNEQFF.

V and J are TRBV9 and TRBJ2-2, with TRBD2 as a possible D gene (6 bases). The CDR3 spans 16 residues. V gave up 0 bases and J gave up 1 base, with 10 bases separating them. Per the germline V gene, CDR1 is SGDLS and CDR2 is YYNGEE. CDR3 nucleotide sequence: TGTGCCAGCAGCGTAGCGTCTAGCGTGAACACCGGGGAGCTGTTTTTT. This translates into CASSVASSVNTGELFF.

This clone was detected only once. The chain couples TRBV14 to TRBJ1-5, with unresolved D. The germline V gene has CDR1 SGHDN and CDR2 FVKESK. V was clipped by 1 base and J by 7 bases, with 8 bases between them. This CDR3 has 13 amino acids. The CDR3 DNA reads as TGTGCCAGCAGCCAAGCGGGAGACCAGCCCCAGCATTTT. Residues: CASSQAGDQPQHF. The full variable domain, rest sourced from reference TRBV14 and TRBJ1-5, is EAGVTQFPSHSVIEKGQTVTLRCDPISGHDNLYWYRRVMGKEIKFLLHFVKESKQDESGMPNNRFLAERTGGTYSTLKVQPAELEDSGVYFCASSQAGDQPQHFGDGTRLSIL.

The chain couples TRBV28 to TRBJ1-3; D gene ambiguous. Trimming pared 4 bases from V and 1 base from J, leaving 14 bases between. CDR3 length: 16 amino acids. Germline CDR1 reads MDHEN; CDR2 reads SYDVKM. The CDR3 here is CASSWFRSGSGNTIYF. The CDR3 region has the DNA TGTGCCAGCAGTTGGTTTAGGAGTGGGTCTGGAAACACCATATATTTT.

The chain joins TRBV6-1 to TRBJ2-3; D gene ambiguous. The CDR3 contains 16 residues. Between the trimmed V and J ends, which lost 4 bases and 0 bases, there was a span of 14 bases. In germline, CDR1 is MNHNS, CDR2 SASEGT. The CDR3 protein is CASSARRASSTDTQYF. CDR3 DNA: TGTGCCAGCAGTGCGCGAAGAGCGTCTAGCACAGATACGCAGTATTTT.

V and J are TRBV5-6 and TRBJ1-2; 9 bases align to TRBD1. V lost 2 bases, J lost 4 bases, and 3 bases stayed unmatched. The CDR3 is made up of 14 amino acids. The germline V gene encodes CDR1 SGHDT and CDR2 YYEEEE. The chain's CDR3 is CASSFGTGFYGYTF. CDR3 DNA sequence: TGTGCCAGCAGCTTCGGGACAGGGTTCTATGGCTACACCTTC.

The rearrangement uses TRBV5-6 and TRBJ2-7, with 9 bases that match TRBD2. Germline CDR1 reads SGHDT; CDR2 reads YYEEEE. The CDR3 runs 14 residues. The V gene end was trimmed by 4 bases and the J gene end by 3 bases; junction bases not matched to a gene: 5. This CDR3 reads CASSMAGGGYEQYF. The CDR3 DNA follows: TGTGCCAGCAGCATGGCGGGGGGGGGCTACGAGCAGTACTTC.

The chain carries TRBV29-1 and TRBJ1-2, with D tentatively TRBD1 (5 bases). The germline V gene encodes CDR1 SQVTM and CDR2 ANQGSEA. This CDR3 has 12 amino acids. V was cut by 6 bases and J by 7 bases, with 15 bases left in between. CDR3 amino acids: CSVPGMGSGYTF. The CDR3 DNA sequence: TGCAGCGTACCAGGGATGGGGTCTGGCTACACCTTC.

The chain couples TRBV19 to TRBJ2-2; 8 bases are a match to TRBD2. CDR1 is LNHDA and CDR2 is SQIVND in the germline V gene (reference sequence). The CDR3 length is 14 residues. Germline trimming cut 3 bases from V and 8 bases from J; bases unmatched to any gene: 5. CDR3 bases: TGTGCCAGTAGTATTGGCGGGAGGACGGGGGAGCTGTTTTTT. This gives the protein CASSIGGRTGELFF.

The chain joins TRBV2 to TRBJ1-1; 8 bases line up with TRBD1. Germline V CDR1 and CDR2: SNHLY, FYNNEI. V trimming: 4 bases; J trimming: 7 bases; junction bases outside the gene matches: 11. The CDR3 runs 15 residues. In nucleotides, the CDR3 is TGTGCCAGCAGTGGCTTAGGACAGGGAGTCGGTGAAGCTTTCTTT. It encodes CASSGLGQGVGEAFF.

The chain uses TRBV4-2 and TRBJ2-7; TRBD1 matches 12 bases. Trimming removed 0 bases from V and 6 bases from J; junction bases left unmatched: 3. The CDR3 has 15 residues. The germline V gene has CDR1 LGHNA and CDR2 YNFKEQ. The CDR3 bases are TGTGCCAGCAGCCAAGATGGGGACAGGGGGCGCGAGCAGTACTTC. Translation gives CASSQDGDRGREQYF.

A few counts support this clone. The rearrangement joins TRBV7-8 to TRBJ2-7; D is unclear. Germline assignment: CDR1 SGHVS and CDR2 FQNEAQ. CDR3 length: 13 residues. V lost 8 bases and J lost 2, with 13 bases in between. The chain's CDR3 is CASGVVTAYEQYF. CDR3 sequence (DNA): TGTGCCAGCGGAGTGGTAACGGCCTACGAGCAGTACTTC.

The chain is built from TRBV15 and TRBJ2-5; D is perhaps TRBD2 (5 bases). Trimming cost V 1 base and J 4 bases, with 13 bases left between them. Germline loops: CDR1 LNHNV, CDR2 YYDKDF (reference sequence). The CDR3 covers 15 residues. The CDR3 sequence: CATSRGSGFGETQYF. In DNA, the CDR3 is TGTGCCACCAGCAGAGGGTCGGGGTTCGGAGAGACCCAGTACTTC.

The chain carries TRBV28 and TRBJ2-7, with 7 bases lining up with TRBD2. Germline V gene lookup returns CDR1 MDHEN and CDR2 SYDVKM. The CDR3 sequence is 12 residues long. V was clipped by 8 bases and J by 7 bases; unmatched bases: 8. CDR3 sequence reads: CASGEGLREQYF. The CDR3 bases are TGTGCCAGCGGGGAGGGGCTCAGGGAGCAGTACTTC.

This chain links TRBV10-3 with TRBJ2-7, with 7 positions matching TRBD2. The CDR3 is 15 amino acids. Germline CDR1 ENHRY, CDR2 SYGVKD. Trimming removed 3 bases from V and 4 bases from J; junction bases left unmatched: 9. The CDR3 region is CAISDAAGVRYEQYF. In DNA form, the CDR3 reads TGTGCCATCAGTGATGCGGCGGGAGTTCGGTACGAGCAGTACTTC.

The gene calls are TRBV15 and TRBJ1-5; a weak D match, TRBD1 (5 bases). The CDR3 totals 14 residues. V dropped 5 bases and J dropped 6 bases, with 14 bases sitting between them. CDR1 and CDR2 (germline): LNHNV, YYDKDF (reference sequence). CDR3 amino acids: CATSPGSPFQPQHF. Here the CDR3 DNA reads TGTGCCACCAGCCCAGGGTCGCCCTTTCAGCCCCAGCATTTT.

The rearrangement uses TRBV19 and TRBJ1-5; D might be TRBD1 (5 bases). This CDR3 has 14 residues. The V end lost 5 bases, the J end lost 7 bases, and 15 bases lay between the germline ends. Looked up from germline, CDR1 is LNHDA and CDR2 is SQIVND (reference sequence). The CDR3 reads CASSVQRGEQPQHF. As DNA, the CDR3 is TGTGCCAGTAGTGTCCAAAGGGGCGAACAGCCCCAGCATTTT.

Only a few counts were recorded for this clone. V gene TRBV30 combines with J gene TRBJ2-5; no definite D call. V shed 2 bases and J shed 4 bases, with 11 bases lying between them. CDR1 and CDR2 (germline): GTSNPN, SVGIG (reference sequence). The CDR3 length is 13 residues. The CDR3 DNA sequence: TGTGCCTGGAGTACGAGGCTGGGAGAGACCCAGTACTTC. This translates into CAWSTRLGETQYF.

The chain links TRBV10-1 to TRBJ1-1; TRBD1 matches at 12 bases. CDR1 is WNHNN, CDR2 SYGVQD, per germline (reference sequence). The CDR3 sequence is 15 residues long. The trim removed 3 bases at V and 4 bases at J, leaving 3 bases unmatched. The CDR3 bases are TGCGCCAGCAGTGAAGGGACAGGGGGCGGCACTGAAGCTTTCTTT. As protein: CASSEGTGGGTEAFF.